This passage covers 23 T cell receptor beta chains from one sample sequenced in a study of shared clonotypes between healthy human individuals. Libraries were prepared by immunoSEQ multiplex PCR; TCRdb keeps only in-frame clonotypes and omits some of them. The table lists 2 million to 2.5 million clones, roughly 95% of them singletons. Sequenced input: naive CD4+ T cells sorted from blood. The subset was: CD45RA+ positively selected. The origin of the receptors is a man between 18 and 35 years old in good health.

This rearrangement joins TRBV28 to TRBJ2-7; 11 bases line up with TRBD1. V shed 5 bases and J 4 bases; nucleotides not matched to a gene: 10. The CDR3 is made up of 16 amino acids. Germline assignment: CDR1 MDHEN and CDR2 SYDVKM. CDR3: CASSPAGTGGRYEQYF. Written as DNA, the CDR3 is TGTGCCAGCAGTCCCGCCGGGACAGGGGGTAGGTACGAGCAGTACTTC.

The chain employs TRBV6-5 and TRBJ2-7; 9 bases align to TRBD2. The CDR3 extends over 14 amino acids. In germline, CDR1 is MNHEY, CDR2 SVGAGI. V dropped 5 bases and J dropped 2; count of bases not matched to a gene: 4. The CDR3, as DNA: TGTGCCAGCAGTCCCCTAGCGGGAACCTACGAGCAGTACTTC. It is translated as CASSPLAGTYEQYF.

This chain joins TRBV6-4 and TRBJ2-7; 7 positions agree with TRBD1. The CDR3 is 15 amino acids. Germline V gives CDR1 MRHNA, CDR2 SNTAGT. V lost 2 bases, J lost 0 bases, and 4 bases stayed unmatched. The CDR3 nucleotides read TGTGCCAGCAGTGACCAGGCAGGGGGCTCCTACGAGCAGTACTTC. This sequence encodes CASSDQAGGSYEQYF.

The chain is built from TRBV11-3 and TRBJ2-2; D gene unclear. This CDR3 spans 12 amino acids. Germline V CDR1 and CDR2: SGHNT, YENEEA. The V and J ends lost 10 bases and 0 bases respectively, with 6 bases between them. In DNA, the CDR3 is TGTGCCACCACCGCGAACACCGGGGAGCTGTTTTTT. It yields the protein CATTANTGELFF.

This sequence joins TRBV30 and TRBJ2-5; 7 nucleotides match TRBD2. The CDR3 is made up of 15 amino acids. Looked up from germline, CDR1 is GTSNPN and CDR2 is SVGIG (reference sequence). Trimming took 3 bases from V and 2 from J; bases not matched to a gene: 9. CDR3 protein: CAWRRDGGRQETQYF. The CDR3 region has the DNA TGTGCCTGGAGAAGGGATGGCGGGAGACAAGAGACCCAGTACTTC.

DNA for the CDR3: TGCGCCAGCAGCCCCCCCAGGGGCGCCATCACATATGGCTACACCTTC. This gives the protein CASSPPRGAITYGYTF. The chain links TRBV5-1 to TRBJ1-2, with D maybe TRBD1 (6 bases). V was shortened by 4 bases and J by 5 bases, with 21 bases between the two germline ends. This CDR3 is built from 16 residues. Germline V gene lookup returns CDR1 SGHRS and CDR2 YFSETQ. Using reference TRBV5-1 and TRBJ1-2 for the parts outside the CDR3, the full variable domain is KAGVTQTPRYLIKTRGQQVTLSCSPISGHRSVSWYQQTPGQGLQFLFEYFSETQRNKGNFPGRFSGRQFSNSRSEMNVSTLELGDSALYLCASSPPRGAITYGYTFGSGTRLTVV.

V gene TRBV7-2 combines with J gene TRBJ1-1; D is possibly TRBD1 (5 bases). Germline V gene sequence: CDR1 SGHTA, CDR2 FQGNSA. The CDR3 spans 15 residues. The V and J ends lost 6 bases and 1 base respectively, with 15 bases between them. Here the CDR3 DNA reads TGTGCCAGCAGTGATACGGGACGGTCGAACACTGAAGCTTTCTTT. This codes for CASSDTGRSNTEAFF.

Only one count was recorded for this clone. Other nucleotide sequences in the sample specify the same CDR3. The CDR3 spells CATSRDDSYEQYF. CDR3 coding DNA: TGTGCCACCAGCAGAGACGACAGTTACGAGCAGTACTTC. This chain links TRBV15 with TRBJ2-7, with D maybe TRBD1 (5 bases). The CDR3 runs 13 residues. V shed 0 bases and J shed 4 bases, with 7 bases lying between them. The germline gives CDR1 LNHNV, CDR2 YYDKDF (reference sequence).

The J gene is TRBJ1-4, the V gene TRBV25-1, with TRBD1 matching 8 bases. Trimming removed 4 bases from V and 11 bases from J; junction bases left unmatched: 12. The CDR3 is 15 residues long. Germline values: CDR1 MGHDK, CDR2 SYGVNS. DNA for the CDR3: TGTGCCAGCAGTGGACCAGGACAGGGTTACCATAAACTGTTTTTT. This gives the protein CASSGPGQGYHKLFF.

The chain employs TRBV5-1 and TRBJ2-6; no definite D call. Between the trimmed V and J ends, which lost 2 bases and 3 bases, there was a span of 12 bases. Germline V gene data show CDR1 as SGHRS and CDR2 as YFSETQ. This CDR3 has 16 residues. CDR3 nucleotides: TGCGCCAGCAGCTTACCGCCCTCCGGTGGGGCCAACGTCCTGACTTTC. It codes for CASSLPPSGGANVLTF.

As regards this clone: Other DNA sequences in this specimen translate into the identical CDR3. The chain recombines TRBV5-1 with TRBJ2-7, with 9 nucleotides matching TRBD2. Germline lookup yields CDR1 SGHRS and CDR2 YFSETQ. V shed 0 bases and J 1 base; nucleotides not matched to a gene: 5. The CDR3 has 16 residues. The CDR3 sequence is CASSLAPAGGSYEQYF. CDR3 nucleotides: TGCGCCAGCAGCTTGGCACCAGCGGGGGGATCCTACGAGCAGTACTTC.

This clone was seen only once. The J gene is TRBJ1-1, the V gene TRBV9, with no clear D. V shed 4 bases and J shed 0 bases, with 19 bases lying between them. This CDR3 spans 17 amino acids. The germline CDR1 and CDR2 sequences are SGDLS and YYNGEE. DNA for the CDR3: TGTGCCAGCAGCCAAAAGACCAGCGGACTGTTGAACACTGAAGCTTTCTTT. Amino acids: CASSQKTSGLLNTEAFF. The whole variable domain, filled in from reference TRBV9 and TRBJ1-1, reads DSGVTQTPKHLITATGQRVTLRCSPRSGDLSVYWYQQSLDQGLQFLIQYYNGEERAKGNILERFSAQQFPDLHSELNLSSLELGDSALYFCASSQKTSGLLNTEAFFGQGTRLTVV.

This clone was found a few times. Distinct nucleotide sequences in the sample also encode this CDR3. This chain connects TRBV18 to TRBJ1-6; 9 bases fit TRBD1. The CDR3 spans 15 residues. Unmatched junction bases numbered 5, after V lost 6 bases and J lost 5 bases. Germline loops: CDR1 KGHSH, CDR2 LQKENI. CDR3 residues: CASSWGQGDNSPLHF. CDR3 nucleotides: TGTGCCAGCTCGTGGGGACAGGGCGATAATTCACCCCTCCACTTT.

The rearrangement uses TRBV25-1 and TRBJ2-4; 7 bases agree with TRBD1. The CDR3 length is 14 residues. With V trimmed by 5 bases and J by 6 bases, 7 bases remained unmatched. Germline values: CDR1 MGHDK, CDR2 SYGVNS. The CDR3 coding sequence is TGTGCCAGCAGTCCGGGACAGTGGATAAACATTCAGTACTTC. Protein product: CASSPGQWINIQYF. The full variable domain, rest sourced from reference TRBV25-1 and TRBJ2-4, is EADIYQTPRYLVIGTGKKITLECSQTMGHDKMYWYQQDPGMELHLIHYSYGVNSTEKGDLSSESTVSRIRTEHFPLTLESARPSHTSQYLCASSPGQWINIQYFGAGTRLSVL.

Note on this clone: This CDR3 is also generated by other DNA sequences in the sample. The chain has TRBV5-1 and TRBJ2-3, with D possibly TRBD2 on 6 matching bases. Trimming stripped 1 base from V and 2 bases from J, with 11 bases between. The CDR3 sequence is 15 residues long. From germline, CDR1 is SGHRS and CDR2 YFSETQ. For the CDR3, the DNA is TGCGCCAGCAGCTTGAACGGGGGACCCACAGATACGCAGTATTTT. Translating gives CASSLNGGPTDTQYF.

This chain joins TRBV23-1 and TRBJ1-1; D is unclear. TRBV23-1 is marked as an open reading frame, function uncertain. Trimming took 4 bases from V and 10 from J, leaving 22 bases between them. This CDR3 contains 15 residues. The CDR3 DNA sequence: TGCGCCAGCAGTCCACAAATCCCCGAGGAAGTTGGAGCTTTCTTT. It yields the protein CASSPQIPEEVGAFF.

The chain links TRBV12-5 to TRBJ1-2; 9 nucleotides align to TRBD1. From germline, CDR1 is LGHNT and CDR2 FRNRAP. Trimming took 2 bases from V and 4 from J; bases not matched to a gene: 14. The CDR3 consists of 18 residues. CDR3 bases: TGTGCTAGTGGTTTGTCCCCGGGACAGGGTGAGGGACGCTATGGCTACACCTTC. It specifies CASGLSPGQGEGRYGYTF.

As for this clone: Other DNA sequences from this sample encode an identical CDR3 as well. The chain uses TRBV5-4 and TRBJ2-7; D not resolved. The V end lost 4 bases, the J end lost 2 bases, and 13 bases lay between the germline ends. From germline, CDR1 is SGHNT and CDR2 YYREEE (reference sequence). This CDR3 region has 14 residues. This chain's CDR3 is CASSPPGQTYEQYF. CDR3 nucleotides: TGTGCCAGCAGCCCACCGGGCCAAACCTACGAGCAGTACTTC.

The V call is TRBV5-1, the J call TRBJ2-3; TRBD1 is a possible D gene (5 bases). CDR3 size: 14 residues. Germline V gene lookup returns CDR1 SGHRS and CDR2 YFSETQ. Deletions cut 4 bases from V and 2 bases from J, with 11 bases between. CDR3 nucleotide sequence: TGCGCCAGCAGCGGCTCCAGGGACACAGATACGCAGTATTTT. Encoded protein: CASSGSRDTDTQYF.

A remark on this clone: Within the sample, other DNA sequences also encode this same CDR3. V usage is TRBV5-1 and J usage is TRBJ1-2, with a tentative D call TRBD1 (6 bases). Trimming stripped 1 base from V and 5 bases from J, with 6 bases between. The germline gives CDR1 SGHRS, CDR2 YFSETQ. CDR3 length: 12 residues. The DNA of the CDR3 is TGCGCCAGCAGCTTGCAGGGGTATGGCTACACCTTC. It specifies CASSLQGYGYTF.

This clone was detected only a few times. The CDR3 DNA follows: TGTGCCAGCAGGGGAGGGGTGGACACCGGGGAGCTGTTTTTT. It codes for CASRGGVDTGELFF. V usage is TRBV2 and J usage is TRBJ2-2; 7 bases agree with TRBD2. Germline trimming cut 6 bases from V and 3 bases from J; bases unmatched to any gene: 4. The CDR3 has 14 amino acids. Germline CDR1 reads SNHLY; CDR2 reads FYNNEI. The entire variable domain, with the rest obtained from reference TRBV2 and TRBJ2-2, is as follows: EPEVTQTPSHQVTQMGQEVILRCVPISNHLYFYWYRQILGQKVEFLVSFYNNEISEKSEIFDDQFSVERPDGSNFTLKIRSTKLEDSAMYFCASRGGVDTGELFFGEGSRLTVL.

The V gene is TRBV20-1, the J gene TRBJ1-2, with D possibly TRBD1 on 5 matching bases. The CDR3 loop spans 11 amino acids. Germline CDR1 is DFQATT and CDR2 is SNEGSKA (reference sequence). The V end was cut by 6 bases, the J end by 7 bases, with 12 bases between. The DNA for the CDR3 is TGCAGTGCCCCAGGGACTGCTGGCTACACCTTC. Protein sequence: CSAPGTAGYTF.

The chain carries TRBV19 and TRBJ1-6; D possibly corresponds to TRBD1 (5 bases). From germline, CDR1 is LNHDA and CDR2 SQIVND (reference sequence). The CDR3 spans 14 residues. Trimming shortened V by 8 bases and J by 9 bases, and 17 bases separated the two germline ends. In DNA form, the CDR3 reads TGTGCCAGTGGGTCGGGACGGTCCGGTTCACCCCTCCACTTT. Protein: CASGSGRSGSPLHF.